This T cell receptor beta chain was recovered during a study of regulatory T cells in long-lasting Graves disease. The CDR3 loop spans 13 amino acids. The germline V gene has CDR1 SQVTM and CDR2 ANQGSEA. Trimming took 4 bases from V and 3 from J; bases not matched to a gene: 2. Ten or more counts support this clonotype. The target antigen is unknown. CDR3-region Arm-PCR and iRepertoire HTBI primers produced the TCR beta libraries. TCRdb re-derived calls from the multiplex PCR reads in MiXCR, one entry per CDR3 protein. The top ten hold less than 30% of the sample, which has about 340,000 distinct CDR3 sequences, around 20% seen once. Study-wide points: Preferential use of TRBV28, TRBJ1-2 and TRBJ2-5 was seen in persistent disease. The study found persistent patients shared more public clonotypes (2,741) than new patients (around 870). The study examined only peripheral blood, not thyroid tissue.

The sample's time point: persistent/refractory GD, antithyroid drugs over 5 years with positive TRAb. PBMC-extracted RNA yielded the TCR library. Patients of an endocrinology department in Xi'an, China, were included. This receptor was identified in a female donor with Graves disease. The sample in question was peripheral blood mononuclear cells (PBMCs), obtained when the disease was refractory, from a patient treated with antithyroid drugs. V is TRBV29-1 and J is TRBJ1-5, with TRBD1 identical over 8 bases. DNA for the CDR3: TGCAGCGTTGGACAGGGGCTCAATCAGCCCCAGCATTTT. As protein: CSVGQGLNQPQHF.